This T cell receptor beta chain is from a study of cytomegalovirus exposure and HLA in healthy donors. Study in general: A previous analysis identified 90 million to 140 million unique TCR beta sequences derived from 180 million or so T cells.

General study findings and limits: In a later analysis, a missense DCLRE1C variant was linked to TCR beta V- and J-gene trimming. Near-uniform donor sequencing depth was presumed by presence/absence analyses. Exclusion as indistinguishable affected some V segments, including TRBV6-2 and TRBV6-3.

The CDR3 has 15 amino acids. Trimming removed 1 base from V and 0 bases from J, with 9 bases in between. CDR1 is SNHLY and CDR2 is FYNNEI in the germline V gene. This clone showed up just once. Its cognate antigen is unknown. The primer mix had 60 Vbeta and 13 Jbeta primers. Sequencing was performed with immunoSEQ multiplex PCR; in TCRdb, only in-frame clones are kept and a portion is missing. The sample comprises approximately 140,000 clones, roughly 77% of which are singletons, and around 6.4% rests with the top ten. The chain links TRBV2 to TRBJ1-1, with a weak D call TRBD1 (5 bases). The receptor was isolated from a woman in her thirties or forties in good health and CMV-seropositive. The specimen sequenced was PBMCs. The CDR3 region is CASSEGQGMNTEAFF. CDR3 DNA: TGTGCCAGCAGTGAAGGGCAGGGTATGAACACTGAAGCTTTCTTT.